This TCR beta chain was sequenced in a study of cytomegalovirus exposure and HLA in healthy donors (dated by TCRdb to the late 2010s). Some background on the complete study: In an earlier analysis of under 600 of the donors, less than 350 Gb of sequence data and 120 million or so unique TCR beta sequences from about 180 million T cells were reported. Approximately 310 gigabases of sequencing data and around 90 million unique TCR sequences made up an early release that covered 500 to 650 HLA-typed donors. Of the roughly 400 genotyped donors, about 84% fell in the genetic ancestry cluster associated with self-reported Caucasian donors. The study was designed to test whether signatures of past pathogen exposure could be identified by cataloging public T cell receptors. The T cell repertoires of several hundred subjects were profiled by immunosequencing and related to cytomegalovirus serostatus. Besides the first cohort of approximately 710 subjects, a separate validation cohort made up of 120 different subjects was used. To predict cytomegalovirus infection status, the study combined high-throughput TCR immunosequencing, statistical association of individual TCRs with disease status, and machine learning. A later analysis re-analyzed previously published TCR beta repertoires from 666 donors and added high-resolution HLA genotyping to study TCR occurrence patterns. Rather than using new phenotypic data, the later analysis identified candidate immune exposures from TCR beta sequences and from how often those sequences occurred across donors. An earlier analysis of fewer than 750 of the donors used high-throughput TCR beta sequencing to judge whether each TCR beta V gene segment behaved as functional or pseudogenic. Donor age, sex, ethnicity and CMV serostatus were collected together with the repertoire data. A later genetic analysis used genome-wide SNP genotypes for about 60% of the roughly 700 donors, treating that subset as a discovery cohort. Every discovery cohort repertoire had been produced on one sequencing platform. HLA typing included class I and class II loci at four-digit resolution. Typing coverage varied by locus: about 620-630 donors for A, B, C, DRB1 and DQB1; more than 500 for DQA1; more than 600 for DPA1; around 450 for DPB1. Roughly five DR-DQ haplotypes were handled as single units for association and clustering because linkage in the cohort was strong. Among over 350 genotyped donors of the cohort, an average of about 240,000 unique TCR beta nucleotide sequences were sequenced per donor, about a sixth of them non-productive. Summary of the overall study and its limitations: Strong co-occurrence of HLA alleles, especially DR and DQ, made assigning TCR associations to individual alleles difficult. Linkage disequilibrium might explain the correlated functional status among segregating V segments, but an unknown experimental factor could not be excluded. According to the authors, the approach could potentially be generalized to other disease states and immunological phenotypes. The study listed 164 TCR beta chains as associated with cytomegalovirus. In this cohort, only TCR beta chains were sequenced, and detectable features were limited by the absence of alpha or paired-chain data. The classifier was reported to diagnose cytomegalovirus status with high specificity and sensitivity in both the original and validation cohorts. A cluster of highly shared sequence variants was judged likely to represent a technical artifact of the sequencing pipeline. Some IMGT-functional V segments, including TRBV6-2 and TRBV6-3, could not be told apart with the 87-base-pair reads, so those segments were excluded. Presence/absence analyses assumed roughly uniform sequencing depth across donors, an assumption that may not hold. A later genetic analysis associated a missense DCLRE1C variant with V-gene and J-gene trimming of TCR beta chains, and an independent cohort replicated the association. A later analysis found that TCR association rates varied across HLA loci, with DRB1 alleles showing the most associated TCRs and HLA-C alleles the fewest. The earlier analysis of 587 of the donors excluded approximately 17 rarely observed V segments, including chromosome 9 orphons, because counts were too low. In a later genetic analysis, fewer N-insertions in productive TCRs were reported among donors in an Asian-associated ancestry cluster than the roughly 700-donor mean. Compared with equally common non-associated chains, HLA-associated TCR beta chains in a later analysis were more clonally expanded and had lower generation probabilities. While some public TCRs were present in many individuals, most TCR sequences turned up only very rarely across donors. In a later analysis, several top co-occurrence clusters were reported to appear linked to parvovirus B19, influenza, CMV and Epstein-Barr virus. Because HLA typing was unavailable for some donors at each locus, only the typed subset was used in association tests. A further reported finding was that TCR beta sequences accurately predicted the HLA-A and HLA-B alleles for most subjects in the first cohort. In vitro tests confirmed that three of the cytomegalovirus-associated TCR beta chains recognize cytomegalovirus antigens. For the cohort, immune exposure information was limited to CMV serostatus. At a false discovery rate of 0.05, a later analysis linked around 17,000 TCR beta sequences to specific HLA alleles. In an earlier analysis of several hundred of the donors, most TCR beta V segments were observed in productive rearrangements about 90% or about 30% of the time, broadly matching IMGT annotations. According to a later analysis, most CMV-associated TCR beta chains appeared to be HLA-restricted, and the HLA associations seemed to be driven largely by CMV exposure.

The cohort consisted of 600 to 750 healthy bone marrow donors. At the time of sampling, all cohort members were nominally healthy, though unrecorded immune exposures were likely present. The donor tested CMV seropositive and was one of the 289 seropositive cohort members. A peripheral blood sample was provided by each donor, and peripheral blood mononuclear cells were used for TCR beta sequencing. Genomic DNA was extracted from the blood cell samples with the Qiagen DNeasy Blood Extraction Kit. From the cysteine through the phenylalanine, the CDR3 covers 16 amino acids. Just the 48-base CDR3 DNA is kept, in frame starting at base 1. V trim: 6 bases; J trim: 5 bases; unmatched bases: 16. The germline V gene specifies SGHRS as CDR1 and YFSETQ as CDR2. The library came from the immunoSEQ multiplex PCR assay. A mixture of 60 forward primers for TCR Vbeta segments and 13 reverse primers for TCR Jbeta segments was used in the multiplex PCR. The CDR3 region of rearranged TCR beta genes was amplified from genomic DNA with a multiplex PCR assay. On the Illumina HiSeq System, the amplified TCR beta libraries were sequenced as 87-base-pair reads. On the authors' methods: A later analysis tallied tens of millions of unique TCR beta chains across the 640 or so repertoires, and about 10 million of those chains were shared by two or more donors. Raw reads were error-corrected and collapsed into unique sequences by a nearest-neighbor algorithm in which closely related sequences were merged to remove PCR and sequencing errors. Alignment of CDR3 sequences to IMGT reference sequences was used to assign V, D and J gene segments. For a sequence to be retained, at least a six-nucleotide match to both a V gene segment and a J gene segment was required. Rearrangements were classified as productive when the CDR3 lacked stop codons and remained in frame with V and J, and all other rearrangements were classified as non-productive. CDR3 was defined by IMGT convention, running from the second conserved V-encoded cysteine to the conserved J-encoded phenylalanine. In an earlier analysis of around 570 of the donors, sequences lacking an unambiguous match to a single V gene segment were excluded. An earlier analysis of around 600 of the donors classified V segments as functional when productive rearrangements were above 56.7% and as segregating when the standard deviation between donors was above 5%. A statistical classification framework was built for diagnosing cytomegalovirus status from the catalog of TCR beta chain sequences. V and J gene assignment, in a later analysis, came from comparing TCR nucleotide sequences with IMGT/GENE-DB human TR gene sequences. In a later analysis, CDR3 sequences and most-parsimonious VDJ recombination scenarios were assigned using the TCRdist pipeline. In a later analysis, each TCR beta chain was defined by its CDR3 amino acid sequence together with its V-gene family, and reads without a unique V-gene family were excluded. As a way to deal with suspected cross-contamination and a sequencing artifact, a later analysis dropped more than 500 nucleotide sequences that were highly shared and had low generation probability. In a later analysis, a clonal expansion index was calculated for each public chain from normalized within-repertoire ranks of inferred template counts. In a later analysis, generation probabilities were computed using a VDJ recombination model fitted to out-of-frame rearrangements, and the results were checked against IGoR. In a later analysis, TCR-TCR, TCR-HLA and TCR-CMV co-occurrence was scored with hypergeometric tests, and a repertoire-size bias correction was applied to TCR pairs. A later analysis estimated false discovery rates by permuting HLA or CMV assignments 20 times. A later analysis grouped co-occurring TCRs with DBSCAN, adding TCRdist sequence similarity when clustering within HLA-allele-positive subsets. Repertoires with fewer than 30,000 or more than 120,000 public chains were left out of co-occurrence clustering, as were about 5 repertoires with anomalous nucleotide sharing. The source is immuneACCESS, and TCRdb retained only in-frame sequences with V and J called. Part of the clones is not carried over; for the studies checked, unresolved V genes explain less than half of this, and the remainder is unexplained. The V and J calls and clone size are taken from that table; D and trimming were inferred from the DNA. Counted in this sample were some 120,000 clones; about 66% of them appeared once. The ten largest clones take up over 1.5% of the sample.

On this clone itself: Its antigen is not yet known. No much larger clone exists at a distance of one base, and base qualities are not known.

The V and J genes are TRBV5-1 and TRBJ2-7, with 8 middle bases fitting TRBD2. The sequence was collected from a man aged 25 to 40 in good health and CMV-seropositive. The sequencing input was PBMCs. The nucleotide sequence reads TGCGCCAGCATACCGGCGTATCCCGGCGGGGGGAACGAGCAGTACTTC. It codes for CASIPAYPGGGNEQYF.